This TCR beta chain was recovered during a study of T cells in localized non-small cell lung cancer. V shed 4 bases and J 8 bases; nucleotides not matched to a gene: 10. Germline CDR1 and CDR2: SGHRS and YFSETQ. The CDR3 sequence is 16 residues long. Libraries were prepared by immunoSEQ multiplex PCR; TCRdb keeps only in-frame clonotypes and omits some of them. The sample contains under 60,000 clones, around 86% of which appear only once. The chain couples TRBV5-1 to TRBJ2-6; 9 nucleotides match TRBD1. Sample: peripheral blood, taken before any cancer treatment. This clonotype was sampled from a male donor at least 60 years old with stage III squamous cell lung carcinoma. In nucleotides, the CDR3 is TGCGCCAGCAGCATGGGACAGGGTAGTTCTACCAACGTCCTGACTTTC. It specifies CASSMGQGSSTNVLTF.